This T cell receptor (beta chain) was found in a study of PD-1 blockade in mismatch repair-deficient tumors. This clone has just a few counts. Some clones are missing from TCRdb's copy, which holds only in-frame ones; the method was immunoSEQ multiplex PCR. This repertoire shows approximately 100,000 clones, about 79% found once; its top ten account for approximately 6.7%. Germline V gene data show CDR1 as SGHDN and CDR2 as FVKESK. With 3 bases removed from V and 7 bases from J, the gap between germline ends came to 6 bases. CDR3 length: 11 amino acids. Mismatch repair deficiency was confirmed in all patients, by PCR or immunohistochemistry. TCR sequencing covered a few patients who responded to pembrolizumab.

Source: peripheral blood, taken roughly 35 weeks after starting pembrolizumab. V is TRBV14 and J is TRBJ1-2; D is unclear. The TCR originated in an adult with mismatch repair-deficient cancer. This CDR3 reads CASSHGFGYTF. DNA for the CDR3: TGTGCCAGCAGCCATGGGTTTGGCTACACCTTC.